These T cell receptor beta chains were read from a single sample in a study of blood T cell repertoires in COVID-19. The method was immunoSEQ multiplex PCR; TCRdb's version includes in-frame clones alone and lacks a portion of them. This sample carries around 200,000 clones, around nine tenths of them seen once, and the ten largest clones take about 3%. Sequenced input: peripheral blood. These receptors came from a middle-aged man with active or convalescent COVID-19. Both conserved end residues are part of each CDR3.

j_gene: TRBJ1-4; v_gene: TRBV6-5; CDR3aa: CASRNGQGQGEKLFF
j_gene: TRBJ1-4; v_gene: TRBV7-2; CDR3aa: CASSFSTNEKLFF
j_gene: TRBJ2-7; v_gene: TRBV29-1; CDR3aa: CSATTGALMQYF
j_gene: TRBJ2-4; v_gene: TRBV2; CDR3aa: CASLEVGFKNIQYF
j_gene: TRBJ1-2; v_gene: TRBV10-3; CDR3aa: CAISEYGQTPGGYTF
j_gene: TRBJ2-7; v_gene: TRBV25-1; CDR3aa: CASSELAGPGNLYEQYF
j_gene: TRBJ1-4; v_gene: TRBV12-3/TRBV12-4; CDR3aa: CASSFSGDEKLFF
j_gene: TRBJ1-1; v_gene: TRBV3-1/TRBV3-2; CDR3aa: CASSQGLMNTEAFF
j_gene: TRBJ1-1; v_gene: TRBV7-2; CDR3aa: CASSLILMNTEAFF
j_gene: TRBJ2-1; v_gene: TRBV5-1; CDR3aa: CASSLTGDSYNEQFF
j_gene: TRBJ2-5; v_gene: TRBV3-1/TRBV3-2; CDR3aa: CASSQGTSGAETQYF
j_gene: TRBJ2-7; v_gene: TRBV5-6; CDR3aa: CASSGLAGRPGSYEQYF
j_gene: TRBJ2-7; v_gene: TRBV19; CDR3aa: CASNGQMIEYF
j_gene: TRBJ2-4; v_gene: TRBV30; CDR3aa: CAWSDRTDQYPSLARAKNIQYF
j_gene: TRBJ2-6; v_gene: TRBV4-3; CDR3aa: CASSPATQAWASGANVLTF
j_gene: TRBJ2-7; v_gene: TRBV19; CDR3aa: CASSAGLAGVEQYF
j_gene: TRBJ2-2; v_gene: TRBV7-2; CDR3aa: CASSSGLAGTGELFF
j_gene: TRBJ2-7; v_gene: TRBV28; CDR3aa: CASRRDGRRYF
j_gene: TRBJ1-2; v_gene: TRBV6-4; CDR3aa: CASSLDRGYGYTF
j_gene: TRBJ2-1; v_gene: TRBV6-5; CDR3aa: CASSFEGQGRYNEQFF